This T cell receptor (beta chain) was documented in a study of shared clonotypes between healthy human individuals. Regarding the study as a whole: The rarefaction results pointed to incomplete sorted-subset sequencing despite large depth.

The germline V gene has CDR1 ENHRY and CDR2 SYGVKD. The V end lost 5 bases, the J end lost 6 bases, and 14 bases lay between the germline ends. This CDR3 is 14 amino acids long. Assay used: immunoSEQ multiplex PCR; TCRdb lists only in-frame clones, some missing. Of about 680,000 clones in the sample, roughly nine tenths were seen once. Naive CD8 isolation took CD45RO-negative cells positively selected for CCR7 and excluded terminally differentiated effector memory CD45RA+ cells. A note on this clone: The antigen remains unidentified.

Input material: naive CD8+ T cells sorted from blood. This receptor was obtained from a man aged 25-40 years in good health. The chain joins TRBV10-3 to TRBJ2-1, with a weak D call TRBD2 (6 bases). CDR3 in amino acids: CAISLSSGGNEQFF. CDR3 DNA sequence: TGTGCCATCAGTCTCTCTTCCGGGGGCAATGAGCAGTTCTTC.